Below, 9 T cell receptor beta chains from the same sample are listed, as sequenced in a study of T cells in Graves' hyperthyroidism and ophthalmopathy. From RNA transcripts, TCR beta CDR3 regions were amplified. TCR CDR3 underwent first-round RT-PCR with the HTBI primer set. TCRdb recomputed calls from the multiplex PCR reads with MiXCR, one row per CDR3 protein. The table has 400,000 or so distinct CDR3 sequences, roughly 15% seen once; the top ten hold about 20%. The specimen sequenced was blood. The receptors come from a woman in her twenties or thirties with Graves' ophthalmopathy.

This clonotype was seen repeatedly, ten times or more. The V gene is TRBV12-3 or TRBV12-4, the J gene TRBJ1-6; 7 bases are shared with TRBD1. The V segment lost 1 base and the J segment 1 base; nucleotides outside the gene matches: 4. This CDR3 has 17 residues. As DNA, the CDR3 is TGTGCCAGCAGTTTAGATAGGGGGCTATCCTATAATTCACCCCTCCACTTT. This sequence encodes CASSLDRGLSYNSPLHF.

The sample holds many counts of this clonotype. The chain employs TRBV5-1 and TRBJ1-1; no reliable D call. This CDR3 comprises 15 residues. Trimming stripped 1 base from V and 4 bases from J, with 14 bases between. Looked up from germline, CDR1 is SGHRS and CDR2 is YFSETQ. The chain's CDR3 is CASSLWDGRPTEAFF. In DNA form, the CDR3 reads TGCGCCAGCAGCTTGTGGGATGGCAGGCCCACTGAAGCTTTCTTT.

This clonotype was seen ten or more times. The CDR3 region is CASSLVGVDTQYF. CDR3 nucleotides: TGTGCCAGCAGCTTAGTTGGGGTGGATACGCAGTATTTT. This chain connects TRBV7-9 to TRBJ2-3; D gene ambiguous. Trimming removed 1 base at V and 6 bases at J, with 8 bases between. The CDR3 runs 13 residues. Looked up from germline, CDR1 is SEHNR and CDR2 is FQNEAQ (reference sequence).

The CDR3 nucleotides are TGTGCCAGCAGCTATAGGCCCGGGACTAGCGGGGGGTCCCCCTCCTACAATGAGCAGTTCTTC. It codes for CASSYRPGTSGGSPSYNEQFF. This rearrangement joins TRBV7-3 to TRBJ2-1; the match to TRBD2 covers 15 bases. Trimming removed 4 bases from V and 0 bases from J; junction bases left unmatched: 13. This CDR3 is 21 amino acids long. Germline V CDR1 and CDR2: SGHTA, FQGTGA.

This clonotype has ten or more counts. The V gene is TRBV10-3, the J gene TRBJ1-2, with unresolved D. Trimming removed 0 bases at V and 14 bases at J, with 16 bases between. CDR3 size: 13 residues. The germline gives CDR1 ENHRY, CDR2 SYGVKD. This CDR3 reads CAISESRDGWKTF. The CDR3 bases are TGTGCCATCAGTGAGTCCCGTGATGGGTGGAAAACCTTC.

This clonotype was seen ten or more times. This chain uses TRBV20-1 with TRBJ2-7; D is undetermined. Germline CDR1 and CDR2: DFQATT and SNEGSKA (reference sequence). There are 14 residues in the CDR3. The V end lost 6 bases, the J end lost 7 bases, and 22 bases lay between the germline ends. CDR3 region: CSAERFGSIGEQYF. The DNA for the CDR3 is TGCAGTGCAGAACGGTTCGGAAGCATTGGGGAGCAGTACTTC.

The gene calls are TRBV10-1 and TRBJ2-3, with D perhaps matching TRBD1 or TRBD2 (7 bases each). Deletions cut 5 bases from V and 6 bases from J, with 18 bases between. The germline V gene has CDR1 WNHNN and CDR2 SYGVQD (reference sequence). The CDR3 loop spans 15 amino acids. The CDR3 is CASSNEDQGGDTQYF. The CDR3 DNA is TGCGCCAGCAGTAATGAAGACCAGGGGGGGGATACGCAGTATTTT.

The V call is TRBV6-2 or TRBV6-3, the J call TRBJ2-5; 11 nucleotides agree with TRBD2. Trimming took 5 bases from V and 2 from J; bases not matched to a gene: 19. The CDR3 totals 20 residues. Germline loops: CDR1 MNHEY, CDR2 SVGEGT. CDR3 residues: CASSPRYNAWIAGGQETQYF. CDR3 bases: TGTGCCAGCAGTCCCCGCTACAACGCATGGATAGCGGGGGGGCAAGAGACCCAGTACTTC.

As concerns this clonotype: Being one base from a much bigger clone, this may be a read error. The CDR3 reads CAGTLGSGREPLAQYF. CDR3 nucleotide sequence: TGTGCCGGCACCCTAGGGTCGGGGAGGGAGCCCTTGGCCCAGTACTTC. V is TRBV11-2 and J is TRBJ2-5; TRBD2 aligns across 7 bases. Germline CDR1 reads SGHAT; CDR2 reads FQNNGV. The CDR3 is made up of 16 amino acids. V lost 11 bases and J lost 9; bases outside the gene matches: 24.